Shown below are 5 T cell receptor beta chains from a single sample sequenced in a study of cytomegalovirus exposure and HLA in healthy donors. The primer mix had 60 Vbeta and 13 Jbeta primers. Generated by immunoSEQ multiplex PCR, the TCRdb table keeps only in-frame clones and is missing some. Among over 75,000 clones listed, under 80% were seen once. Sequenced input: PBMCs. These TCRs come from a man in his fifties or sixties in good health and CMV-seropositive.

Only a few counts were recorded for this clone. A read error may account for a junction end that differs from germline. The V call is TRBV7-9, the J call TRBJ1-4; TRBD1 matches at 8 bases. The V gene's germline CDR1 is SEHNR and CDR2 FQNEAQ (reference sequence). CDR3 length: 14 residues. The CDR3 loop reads CSSSSTGGSEKLFF. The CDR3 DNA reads TGTTCCAGCAGCTCAACAGGGGGGAGTGAAAAACTGTTTTTT.

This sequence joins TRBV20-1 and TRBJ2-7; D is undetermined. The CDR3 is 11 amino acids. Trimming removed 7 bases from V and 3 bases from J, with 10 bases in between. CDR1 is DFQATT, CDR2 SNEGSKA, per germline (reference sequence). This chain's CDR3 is CSVNKFYEQYF. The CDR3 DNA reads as TGCAGTGTTAACAAGTTCTACGAGCAGTACTTC.

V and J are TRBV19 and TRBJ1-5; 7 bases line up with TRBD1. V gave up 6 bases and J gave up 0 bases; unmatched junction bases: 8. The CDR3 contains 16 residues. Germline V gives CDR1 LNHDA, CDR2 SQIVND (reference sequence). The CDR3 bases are TGTGCCAGTAGAACAGGGACAGACCTTAGCAATCAGCCCCAGCATTTT. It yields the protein CASRTGTDLSNQPQHF.

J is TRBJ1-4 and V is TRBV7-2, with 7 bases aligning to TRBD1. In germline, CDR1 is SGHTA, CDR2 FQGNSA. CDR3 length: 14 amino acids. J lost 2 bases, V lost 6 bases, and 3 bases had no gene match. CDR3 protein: CASRTGFTNEKLFF. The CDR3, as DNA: TGTGCCAGCAGGACAGGGTTCACTAATGAAAAACTGTTTTTT.

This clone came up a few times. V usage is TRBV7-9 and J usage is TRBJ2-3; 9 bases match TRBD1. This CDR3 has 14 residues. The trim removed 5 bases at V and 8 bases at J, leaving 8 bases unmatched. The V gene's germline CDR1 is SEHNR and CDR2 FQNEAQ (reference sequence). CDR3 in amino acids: CASSTGQGIVTQYF. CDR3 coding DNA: TGTGCCAGCAGCACTGGACAGGGGATTGTTACGCAGTATTTT.